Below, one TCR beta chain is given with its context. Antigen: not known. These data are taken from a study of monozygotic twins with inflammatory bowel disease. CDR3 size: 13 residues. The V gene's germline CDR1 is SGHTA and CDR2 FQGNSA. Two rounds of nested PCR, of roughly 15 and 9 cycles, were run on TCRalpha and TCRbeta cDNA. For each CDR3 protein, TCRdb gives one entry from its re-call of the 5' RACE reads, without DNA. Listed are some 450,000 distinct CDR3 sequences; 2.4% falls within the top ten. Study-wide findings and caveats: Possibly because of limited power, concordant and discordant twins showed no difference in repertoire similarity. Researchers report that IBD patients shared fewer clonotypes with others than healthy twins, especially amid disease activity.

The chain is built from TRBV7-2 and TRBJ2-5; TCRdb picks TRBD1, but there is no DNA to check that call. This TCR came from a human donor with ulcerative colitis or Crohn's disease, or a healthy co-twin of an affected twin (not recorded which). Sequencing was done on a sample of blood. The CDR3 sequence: CASKLTGAETQYF. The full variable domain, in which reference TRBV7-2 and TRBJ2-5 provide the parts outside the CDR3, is GAGVSQSPSNKVTEKGKDVELRCDPISGHTALYWYRQSLGQGLEFLIYFQGNSAPDKSGLPSDRFSAERTGGSVSTLTIQRTQQEDSAVYLCASKLTGAETQYFGPGTRLLVL.